This is a list of T cell receptor beta chains from one sample in a study of blood T cell repertoires in COVID-19. Sequenced by immunoSEQ multiplex PCR; TCRdb stores in-frame clones only, minus some. The sample records 150,000 to 200,000 clones, 84% being singletons. The specimen sequenced was peripheral blood. All receptors come from a woman aged 80 or older with acute or convalescent COVID-19. The CDR3 runs from the conserved cysteine through the conserved F or W. D genes are given only for firm matches. Size tells how often a clone was seen (once, few, many) or the class of an expanded clone, and some rows leave it out.

abundance,j_gene,v_gene,d_gene,CDR3nt,CDR3aa
once,TRBJ1-5,TRBV28,.,TGTGCCACCCTTTGGGCAGGCAGGGTGGCACCCGGACTCCGGGGGCAGCCCCAGCATTTT,CATLWAGRVAPGLRGQPQHF
.,TRBJ2-2,TRBV6-5,TRBD1,TGTGCCAGCAGGGCGACAGGGGGAAACACCGGGGAGCTGTTTTTT,CASRATGGNTGELFF
few,TRBJ1-5,TRBV19,.,TGTGCCAGTAGTATTTCCCGGGGTCAGCCCCAGCATTTT,CASSISRGQPQHF
once,TRBJ1-3,TRBV9,.,TGTGCCAGCAGCGTAGAGCCAGGGAATAGGTACACCATATATTTT,CASSVEPGNRYTIYF
.,TRBJ1-1,TRBV11-1,.,TGTGCCAGCAGCCTCGGACAGAGCACTGAAGCTTTCTTT,CASSLGQSTEAFF
.,TRBJ2-1,TRBV7-9,.,TGTGCCAGCAGCGCACTCAGGGGAGCGTACGGTTACAATGAGCAGTTCTTC,CASSALRGAYGYNEQFF
.,TRBJ2-3,TRBV7-2,TRBD2,TGTGCCAGCAGCTTAGCCTCTGCGGGGGGCCAAGATACGCAGTATTTT,CASSLASAGGQDTQYF
.,TRBJ2-3,TRBV4-1,.,TGCGCCAGCAGCCAAAATCCACCTAGCGAGGTGGGTGTAGATACGCAGTATTTT,CASSQNPPSEVGVDTQYF
.,TRBJ2-6,TRBV9,TRBD1,TGTGCCAGCAGCGCTTTCCGGGACAGGGACGGAGTAAGGTCCTCTGGGGCCAACGTCCTGACTTTC,CASSAFRDRDGVRSSGANVLTF
.,TRBJ2-2,TRBV18,.,TGTGCCAGCTCACCCGGACTTAGCCCCAACGGGGAGCTGTTTTTT,CASSPGLSPNGELFF
few,TRBJ1-2,TRBV25-1,.,TGTGCCAGCAGTTCGGGGGGAGGTAGTGGCTACACCTTC,CASSSGGGSGYTF
.,TRBJ2-7,TRBV6-5,.,TGTGCCAGCAGTTACGGGCGGGTTTGGTCCTACGAGCAGTACTTC,CASSYGRVWSYEQYF
.,TRBJ2-6,TRBV11-2,TRBD1,TGTGCCAGCAGCTTAGCGGGGACAGATGGGGCCAACGTCCTGACTTTC,CASSLAGTDGANVLTF
.,TRBJ1-5,TRBV6-4,.,TGTGCCAGCAGTGTAGAGGGCAATCAGCCCCAGCATTTT,CASSVEGNQPQHF
.,TRBJ1-2,TRBV7-2,.,TGTGCCAGCAGCTTAGGTCCACAGAACTATGGCTACACCTTC,CASSLGPQNYGYTF
few,TRBJ1-5,TRBV27,.,TGTGCCAGCAGGCGATCAGCGGGGGCTTTTCAGCCCCAGCATTTT,CASRRSAGAFQPQHF
.,TRBJ1-4,TRBV4-1,.,TGCGCCAGCAGCGTAAGGGGGTGGAATGAAAAACTGTTTTTT,CASSVRGWNEKLFF
few,TRBJ1-2,TRBV27,TRBD1,TGTGCCAGCAGAGAGACAGGGGGCGCGGGTGGCTACACCTTC,CASRETGGAGGYTF
.,TRBJ2-1,TRBV7-9,TRBD2,TGTGCCAGCAGCTTAGCCGTGACTAGCGGGACCAATGAGCAGTTCTTC,CASSLAVTSGTNEQFF
once,TRBJ2-1,TRBV7-3,.,TGTGCCAGCAGCTTAAGTTCTACTAGCCCCTACAATGAGCAGTTCTTC,CASSLSSTSPYNEQFF
.,TRBJ2-3,TRBV23-1,TRBD2,TGCGCCAGCAGTCACCGCGAGGGGGTAGCGGGAGTCTCCGATACGCAGTATTTT,CASSHREGVAGVSDTQYF
.,TRBJ2-3,TRBV5-4,TRBD2,TGTGCCAGCAGTTCTGGACTAGCGGCTAGCACAGATACGCAGTATTTT,CASSSGLAASTDTQYF
.,TRBJ2-3,TRBV11-3,.,TGTGCCAGCAGCTTAGGGGTCGCGGGGATACACACAGATACGCAGTATTTT,CASSLGVAGIHTDTQYF
.,TRBJ1-5,TRBV6-2/TRBV6-3,TRBD1,TGTGCCAGCAGTTCGGGACAGGGTGGTCAGCCCCAGCATTTT,CASSSGQGGQPQHF